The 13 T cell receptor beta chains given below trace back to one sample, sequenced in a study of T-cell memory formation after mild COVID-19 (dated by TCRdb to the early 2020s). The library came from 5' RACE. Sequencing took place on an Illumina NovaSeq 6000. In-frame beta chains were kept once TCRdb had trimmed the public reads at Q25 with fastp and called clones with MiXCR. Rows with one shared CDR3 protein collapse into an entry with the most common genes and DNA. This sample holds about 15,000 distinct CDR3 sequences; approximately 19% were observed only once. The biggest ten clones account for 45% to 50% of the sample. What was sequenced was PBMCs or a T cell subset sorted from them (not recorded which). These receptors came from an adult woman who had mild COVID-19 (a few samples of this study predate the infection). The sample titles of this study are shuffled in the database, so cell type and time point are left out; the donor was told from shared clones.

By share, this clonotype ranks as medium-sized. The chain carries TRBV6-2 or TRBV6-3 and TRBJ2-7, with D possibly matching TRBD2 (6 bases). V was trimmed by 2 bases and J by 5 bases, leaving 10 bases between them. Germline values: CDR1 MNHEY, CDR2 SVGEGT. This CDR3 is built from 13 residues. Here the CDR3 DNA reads TGTGCCAGCAGTTACAACAGACTAGACGAGCAGTACTTC. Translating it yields CASSYNRLDEQYF.

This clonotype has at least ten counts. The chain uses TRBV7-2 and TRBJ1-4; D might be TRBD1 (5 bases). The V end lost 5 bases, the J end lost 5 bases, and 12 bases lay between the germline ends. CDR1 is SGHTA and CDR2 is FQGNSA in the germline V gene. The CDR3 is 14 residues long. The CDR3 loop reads CASSPGPWNEKLFF. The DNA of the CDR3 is TGTGCCAGCAGCCCGGGACCGTGGAATGAAAAACTGTTTTTT.

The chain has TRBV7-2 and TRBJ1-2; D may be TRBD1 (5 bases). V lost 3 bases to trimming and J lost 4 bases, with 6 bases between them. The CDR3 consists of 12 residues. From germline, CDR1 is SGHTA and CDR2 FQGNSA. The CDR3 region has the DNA TGTGCCAGCAGCTTCGACAGCTATGGCTACACCTTC. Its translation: CASSFDSYGYTF.

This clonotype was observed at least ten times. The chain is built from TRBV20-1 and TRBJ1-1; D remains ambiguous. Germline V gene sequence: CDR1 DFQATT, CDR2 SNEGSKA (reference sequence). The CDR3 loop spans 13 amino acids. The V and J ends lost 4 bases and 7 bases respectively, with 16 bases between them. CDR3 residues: CSAKSYRSVEAFF. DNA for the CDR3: TGCAGTGCTAAGTCTTACAGATCGGTTGAAGCTTTCTTT.

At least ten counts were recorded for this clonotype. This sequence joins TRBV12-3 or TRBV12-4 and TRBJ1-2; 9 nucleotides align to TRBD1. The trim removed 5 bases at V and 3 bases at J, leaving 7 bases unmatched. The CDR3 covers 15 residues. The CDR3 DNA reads TGTGCCAGCAGTCTGAGACAGGGGGGCGACTATGGCTACACCTTC. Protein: CASSLRQGGDYGYTF.

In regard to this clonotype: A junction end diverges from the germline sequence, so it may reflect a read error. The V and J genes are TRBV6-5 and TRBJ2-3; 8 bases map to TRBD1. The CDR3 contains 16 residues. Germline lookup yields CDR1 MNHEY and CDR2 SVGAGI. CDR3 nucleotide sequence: TGTGCCAGCAGTGACTCGGGACAGGCTATGCGGGATACGCAGTATTTT. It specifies CASSDSGQAMRDTQYF.

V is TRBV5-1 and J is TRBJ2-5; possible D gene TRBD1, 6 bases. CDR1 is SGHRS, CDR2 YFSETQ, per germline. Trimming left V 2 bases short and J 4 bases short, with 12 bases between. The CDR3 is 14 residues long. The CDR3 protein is CASSLQGWGETQYF. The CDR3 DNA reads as TGCGCCAGCAGCTTACAGGGATGGGGAGAGACCCAGTACTTC.

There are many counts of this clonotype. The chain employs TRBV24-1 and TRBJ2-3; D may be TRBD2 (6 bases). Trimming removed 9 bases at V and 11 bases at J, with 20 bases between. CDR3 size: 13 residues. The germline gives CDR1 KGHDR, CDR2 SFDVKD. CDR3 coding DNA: TGTGCCACCTCCGGGACTCCCGCAGAACGGCAGTATTTT. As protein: CATSGTPAERQYF.

For the CDR3, the DNA is TGTGCCAGCAGCTTAATCCCGGGGGCCCATGAGCAGTTCTTC. Translated, it gives CASSLIPGAHEQFF. The chain combines TRBV11-2 with TRBJ2-1; D tentatively fits TRBD1 or TRBD2 (6 bases each). This CDR3 contains 14 residues. Trimming took 2 bases from V and 8 from J, leaving 13 bases between them. Germline CDR1 reads SGHAT; CDR2 reads FQNNGV.

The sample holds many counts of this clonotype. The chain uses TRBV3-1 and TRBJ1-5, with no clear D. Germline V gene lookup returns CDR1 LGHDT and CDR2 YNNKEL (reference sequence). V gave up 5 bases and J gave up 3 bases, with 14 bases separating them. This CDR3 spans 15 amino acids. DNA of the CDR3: TGTGCCAGCAGCTATACGCCGGGGTCCAATCAGCCCCAGCATTTT. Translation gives CASSYTPGSNQPQHF. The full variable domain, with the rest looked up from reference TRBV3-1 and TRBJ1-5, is DTAVSQTPKYLVTQMGNDKSIKCEQNLGHDTMYWYKQDSKKFLKIMFSYNNKELIINETVPNRFSPKSPDKAHLNLHINSLELGDSAVYFCASSYTPGSNQPQHFGDGTRLSIL.

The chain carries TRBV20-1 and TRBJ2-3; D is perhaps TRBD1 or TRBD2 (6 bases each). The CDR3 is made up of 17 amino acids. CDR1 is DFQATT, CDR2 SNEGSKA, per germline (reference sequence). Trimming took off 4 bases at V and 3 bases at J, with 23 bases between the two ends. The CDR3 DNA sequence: TGCAGTGCTAAGAGGGGGGACCAACGGTTGCGAACAGATACGCAGTATTTT. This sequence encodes CSAKRGDQRLRTDTQYF.

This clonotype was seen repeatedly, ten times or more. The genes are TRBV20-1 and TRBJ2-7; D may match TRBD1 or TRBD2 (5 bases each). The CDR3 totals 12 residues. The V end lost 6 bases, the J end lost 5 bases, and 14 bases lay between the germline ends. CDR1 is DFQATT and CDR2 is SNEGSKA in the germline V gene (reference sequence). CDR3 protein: CSAKPGTHEQYF. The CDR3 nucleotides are TGCAGTGCCAAGCCAGGGACCCACGAGCAGTACTTC.

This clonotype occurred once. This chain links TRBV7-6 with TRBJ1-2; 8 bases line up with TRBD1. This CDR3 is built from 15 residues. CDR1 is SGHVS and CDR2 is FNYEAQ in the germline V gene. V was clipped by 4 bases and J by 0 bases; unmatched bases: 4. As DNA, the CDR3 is TGTGCCAGCAGCTCGGCGGGACAGGCTAACTATGGCTACACCTTC. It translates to CASSSAGQANYGYTF.